This TCR beta chain stems from a study of T cells in Graves' hyperthyroidism and ophthalmopathy. Trimming took off 6 bases at V and 4 bases at J, with 18 bases between the two ends. Germline CDR1 reads SNHLY; CDR2 reads FYNNEI. The CDR3 contains 15 residues. In its sample, this clonotype was seen a few times. There were TCR beta CDR3 regions amplified from RNA transcripts. The HTBI primer set was used in a first-round RT-PCR of the TCR CDR3. MiXCR, run by TCRdb on the multiplex PCR reads, gives a single entry per CDR3 protein. This sample has hundreds of thousands of distinct CDR3 sequences; roughly 14% occur once, and the top ten carry about 4%.

The sample was blood. The chain employs TRBV2 and TRBJ1-1; D is perhaps TRBD1 (5 bases). The TCR comes from a woman aged 40 to 50 with Graves' ophthalmopathy. CDR3: CASSREWGGSTEAFF. The CDR3, as DNA: TGTGCCAGCAGCCGGGAGTGGGGGGGGAGCACTGAAGCTTTCTTT.